A selection of T cell receptor beta chains follows, all from one sample in a study of response to subunit inactivated influenza vaccine. TCRdb used MiXCR to reprocess the RT-PCR reads, holding one entry per CDR3 protein. The sample records fewer than 650,000 distinct CDR3 sequences, about an eighth being singletons. Sequences were derived from PBMCs from blood, sampled 35 to 45 days after vaccination. Receptors originate from a man between 45 and 60 years old who received an inactivated influenza vaccine. The CDR3 runs from the conserved cysteine through the conserved F or W. Each record gives: V gene, J gene, D gene, CDR3 protein. A D gene is named only where the DNA matches it firmly.

v_call: TRBV12-3/TRBV12-4; j_call: TRBJ2-1; d_call: TRBD2; cdr3_aa: CASSTSGVNEQFF
v_call: TRBV7-3; j_call: TRBJ2-3; d_call: -; cdr3_aa: CASSSTGALTRMQYF
v_call: TRBV10-3; j_call: TRBJ2-3; d_call: TRBD1; cdr3_aa: CAISEENWDRVDF
v_call: TRBV5-1; j_call: TRBJ2-2; d_call: -; cdr3_aa: CASSLLVSANTGELFF
v_call: TRBV20-1; j_call: TRBJ2-3; d_call: -; cdr3_aa: CSAIFTDTQYF
v_call: TRBV29-1; j_call: TRBJ2-7; d_call: TRBD1; cdr3_aa: CSVQARTGTYEQYF
v_call: TRBV6-2/TRBV6-3; j_call: TRBJ2-2; d_call: -; cdr3_aa: CASRSADYPSIGELFF
v_call: TRBV9; j_call: TRBJ2-1; d_call: -; cdr3_aa: CASSPLSGYNEQFF
v_call: TRBV7-2; j_call: TRBJ2-1; d_call: -; cdr3_aa: CASSLLGLTYNEQFF
v_call: TRBV5-5; j_call: TRBJ1-1; d_call: -; cdr3_aa: CASSSDGYTEAFF
v_call: TRBV5-5; j_call: TRBJ2-2; d_call: TRBD1; cdr3_aa: CASSSTGGLGTGELFF
v_call: TRBV5-1; j_call: TRBJ2-1; d_call: -; cdr3_aa: CASSFTGPSNEQFF
v_call: TRBV3-1; j_call: TRBJ2-5; d_call: -; cdr3_aa: CASSQMETQYF
v_call: TRBV12-3/TRBV12-4; j_call: TRBJ2-5; d_call: -; cdr3_aa: CASRDAVKGHQETQYF
v_call: TRBV4-2; j_call: TRBJ2-3; d_call: -; cdr3_aa: CASSPKAGATDTQYF
v_call: TRBV28; j_call: TRBJ2-3; d_call: TRBD2; cdr3_aa: CASSFETSGMSDTQYF
v_call: TRBV5-1; j_call: TRBJ2-5; d_call: -; cdr3_aa: CASSKAGTDQETQYF
v_call: TRBV7-9; j_call: TRBJ2-1; d_call: -; cdr3_aa: CASSFRLAGEQFF
v_call: TRBV2; j_call: TRBJ1-5; d_call: -; cdr3_aa: CTSCPTRGTSDYSNQPQHF
v_call: TRBV24-1; j_call: TRBJ2-2; d_call: -; cdr3_aa: CASGAPNTGELFF
v_call: TRBV7-2; j_call: TRBJ2-7; d_call: -; cdr3_aa: CASSLVRQGTEQYF
v_call: TRBV5-1; j_call: TRBJ2-5; d_call: -; cdr3_aa: CASSLTKGQETQYF
v_call: TRBV7-9; j_call: TRBJ2-7; d_call: TRBD2; cdr3_aa: CASSLLGGRSYEQYF
v_call: TRBV6-5; j_call: TRBJ2-7; d_call: -; cdr3_aa: CASSYSSSAGSSYEQYF